One and the same sample provided the 18 T cell receptor beta chains below, sequenced in a study of CD8 T cells in Susac syndrome. Random hexamers were used to reverse transcribe the RNA input (about 0.5 to 1 ug). TCRdb called the immunoSEQ multiplex PCR reads again in MiXCR, with one record for every CDR3 protein. The sample carries about 80,000 distinct CDR3 sequences, around 94% recorded once. Sequencing was carried out using CD8+ T cells from PBMCs. Every receptor here comes from a human donor with Susac syndrome.

The rearrangement links TRBV24-1 to TRBJ2-7; maybe TRBD2 (5 bases). Trimming pared 4 bases from V and 0 bases from J, leaving 9 bases between. From germline, CDR1 is KGHDR and CDR2 SFDVKD. CDR3 length: 14 amino acids. Here the CDR3 reads CATSDTGFSYEQYF. DNA of the CDR3: TGTGCCACCAGTGACACGGGGTTCTCCTACGAGCAGTACTTC.

The chain has TRBV27 and TRBJ2-5; TRBD2 matches 12 bases. The ends lost 5 bases at V and 5 bases at J; junction bases unmatched: 9. There are 16 residues in the CDR3. Germline CDR1 is MNHEY and CDR2 is SMNVEV (reference sequence). The CDR3 nucleotides read TGTGCCAGCAGTCCTGCCGTGACTAGCGGGGGTGAGACCCAGTACTTC. Its protein is CASSPAVTSGGETQYF.

This clonotype was seen a single time. The chain links TRBV27 to TRBJ2-7; D not certain. This CDR3 spans 13 amino acids. CDR1 is MNHEY and CDR2 is SMNVEV in the germline V gene (reference sequence). V was shortened by 5 bases and J by 0 bases, with 8 bases between the two germline ends. CDR3 DNA: TGTGCCAGCAGTATCACCTTCTCCTACGAGCAGTACTTC. The encoded protein is CASSITFSYEQYF.

The chain links TRBV4-3 to TRBJ2-1; TRBD2 matches 9 bases. In germline, CDR1 is LGHNA, CDR2 YSLEER. V shed 5 bases, J shed 4 bases, and the junction held 12 bases outside the gene matches. The CDR3 is 17 amino acids. This CDR3 is CASSWTRGTSLYNEQFF. CDR3 coding DNA: TGCGCCAGCAGCTGGACCCGGGGGACTAGCCTATACAATGAGCAGTTCTTC.

The chain recombines TRBV11-2 with TRBJ2-3; 12 positions match TRBD2. Germline CDR1 and CDR2: SGHAT and FQNNGV. This CDR3 region has 17 residues. J lost 6 bases, V lost 3 bases, and 10 bases had no gene match. The CDR3 loop reads CASSFGLAGNLFDTQYF. DNA for the CDR3: TGTGCCAGCAGCTTCGGACTAGCGGGGAACCTCTTCGATACGCAGTATTTT.

The rearrangement links TRBV7-8 to TRBJ1-2; possibly TRBD1 for D (6 bases). The CDR3 length is 21 residues. Germline V lookup: CDR1 SGHVS, CDR2 FQNEAQ. V was pared by 1 base and J by 3 bases, with 30 bases between. The CDR3 DNA is TGTGCCAGCAGCTTAGGGCTTTTACCCGTTACAACAGGGCTCCGAGACTATGGCTACACCTTC. This translates into CASSLGLLPVTTGLRDYGYTF.

The V call is TRBV20-1, the J call TRBJ2-3, with D uncertain. The CDR3 has 14 residues. Germline CDR1 DFQATT, CDR2 SNEGSKA (reference sequence). V dropped 1 base and J dropped 6 bases, with 14 bases sitting between them. CDR3 bases: TGCAGTGCTAGAGGTTTGGGCCTAGGGGATACGCAGTATTTT. As protein: CSARGLGLGDTQYF.

This clonotype was detected only once. This chain joins TRBV20-1 and TRBJ2-5; D is unresolved. Trimming removed 4 bases at V and 5 bases at J, with 14 bases between. Looked up from germline, CDR1 is DFQATT and CDR2 is SNEGSKA (reference sequence). The CDR3 spans 13 residues. CDR3 sequence reads: CSAKDPHRETQYF. The CDR3 nucleotides are TGCAGTGCTAAGGACCCCCATAGGGAGACCCAGTACTTC.

The rearrangement joins TRBV15 to TRBJ2-1; the D is unclear. V shed 1 base and J shed 7 bases, with 5 bases lying between them. Germline V gene lookup returns CDR1 LNHNV and CDR2 YYDKDF (reference sequence). The CDR3 length is 12 residues. CDR3 in amino acids: CATSRAPNEQFF. The CDR3, as DNA: TGTGCCACCAGCAGAGCCCCAAATGAGCAGTTCTTC.

This chain uses TRBV24-1 with TRBJ2-5; 8 positions agree with TRBD1. This CDR3 contains 14 residues. The V segment lost 5 bases and the J segment 3 bases; nucleotides outside the gene matches: 4. The V gene's germline CDR1 is KGHDR and CDR2 SFDVKD. The CDR3 sequence is CATSGTGGEETQYF. The CDR3, as DNA: TGTGCCACCAGTGGTACAGGGGGTGAAGAGACCCAGTACTTC.

The chain has TRBV5-6 and TRBJ1-4; D is unresolved. The germline CDR1 and CDR2 sequences are SGHDT and YYEEEE. This CDR3 has 13 amino acids. The V end lost 0 bases, the J end lost 8 bases, and 8 bases lay between the germline ends. The chain's CDR3 is CASSLGRREKLFF. In DNA form, the CDR3 reads TGTGCCAGCAGCTTGGGACGTCGAGAAAAACTGTTTTTT.

The chain has TRBV12-5 and TRBJ1-2; 7 nucleotides align to TRBD1. This CDR3 is 13 amino acids long. V was clipped by 6 bases and J by 5 bases; unmatched bases: 6. CDR1 and CDR2 from the germline V gene are LGHNT and FRNRAP. CDR3 nucleotides: TGTGCTAGTGGCCAGGGGACAGCTTATGGCTACACCTTC. It is translated as CASGQGTAYGYTF.

The rearrangement links TRBV25-1 to TRBJ2-7; TRBD1 might be the D (6 bases). Trimming removed 7 bases at V and 5 bases at J, with 18 bases between. The CDR3 consists of 14 residues. Germline V gene data show CDR1 as MGHDK and CDR2 as SYGVNS. The CDR3 bases are TGTGCCAGCAAATCTGGGGGCTATAGGGACGAGCAGTACTTC. Amino acids: CASKSGGYRDEQYF.

The chain links TRBV5-1 to TRBJ2-5; TRBD2 is a possible D gene (6 bases). This CDR3 is built from 15 residues. V dropped 4 bases and J dropped 5 bases, with 18 bases sitting between them. The germline CDR1 and CDR2 sequences are SGHRS and YFSETQ. The CDR3 coding sequence is TGCGCCAGCAGCATCTGGTTTAGCGGACGGGAGACCCAGTACTTC. Translated, it gives CASSIWFSGRETQYF.

The chain carries TRBV19 and TRBJ2-2, with 11 bases lining up with TRBD2. Germline CDR1 LNHDA, CDR2 SQIVND (reference sequence). V dropped 4 bases and J dropped 3; count of bases not matched to a gene: 13. The CDR3 is 19 residues long. The CDR3, as DNA: TGTGCCAGTAGTACTCAAGGGACTAGCGGTGGGGGGGACACCGGGGAGCTGTTTTTT. Residues: CASSTQGTSGGGDTGELFF.

The table lists this clonotype with a count of one. This chain uses TRBV30 with TRBJ1-1; unclear D gene. CDR3 length: 13 amino acids. V was clipped by 4 bases and J by 4 bases, with 13 bases between them. Per the germline V gene, CDR1 is GTSNPN and CDR2 is SVGIG (reference sequence). The CDR3 region is CAWTDGSGTEAFF. The CDR3 DNA follows: TGTGCCTGGACAGATGGATCGGGCACTGAAGCTTTCTTT.

The chain is built from TRBV28 and TRBJ1-5, with D perhaps TRBD1 (5 bases). The germline V and J ends were trimmed by 3 bases and 2 bases, with 17 bases remaining between them. Germline V CDR1 and CDR2: MDHEN, SYDVKM. The length of the CDR3 is 17 residues. The CDR3 region is CASSFNTQGLGNQPQHF. In DNA form, the CDR3 reads TGTGCCAGCAGTTTTAATACTCAGGGTCTGGGCAATCAGCCCCAGCATTTT. Drawing the rest from reference TRBV28 and TRBJ1-5, the complete variable domain is DVKVTQSSRYLVKRTGEKVFLECVQDMDHENMFWYRQDPGLGLRLIYFSYDVKMKEKGDIPEGYSVSREKKERFSLILESASTNQTSMYLCASSFNTQGLGNQPQHFGDGTRLSIL.

This chain links TRBV29-1 with TRBJ2-2; D unclear. The CDR3 consists of 14 residues. Germline V gene data show CDR1 as SQVTM and CDR2 as ANQGSEA. Trimming stripped 4 bases from V and 0 bases from J, with 9 bases between. The DNA for the CDR3 is TGCAGCGTTGTAGGGAATTCGAACACCGGGGAGCTGTTTTTT. Encoded protein: CSVVGNSNTGELFF.